This T cell receptor beta chain was sequenced for a study of CD39 and CD103 CD8 tumor-infiltrating T cells (dated by TCRdb to the late 2010s). Study-wide context: The repertoire comparisons shown came from four patients: one with an HPV-positive HNSCC, one with an HPV-negative HNSCC, one with ovarian cancer and one with melanoma. Repertoires of CD8 TIL subsets defined by CD103 and CD39 were compared with peripheral memory CD8 T cells by TCRbeta CDR3 deep sequencing. Results and caveats for the whole study, not just this receptor: DP TIL clonotypes were rarely detected in blood or uninvolved lymph node, whereas DN TIL clonotypes were found to largely overlap with peripheral memory CD8 repertoires. Compared with DN and SP CD8 TILs and with blood memory CD8 T cells, DP CD8 TILs appeared more oligoclonal, with the top 30 clonotypes covering about 50-86%.

Patients were not receiving therapy at sample collection, though earlier treatments ranged from chemotherapy, radiotherapy, surgery and immunotherapy to none. Thawed cells were enriched for T lymphocytes with a negative-selection kit, adding EpCAM beads for tumor-infiltrating lymphocytes. CD8 TIL subsets were FACS-sorted as CD3+CD4-CD8+CD45RA- cells split by CD39 and CD103 expression into DN, SP and DP. Tumor specimens were cut into small pieces, digested for 1 h with hyaluronidase, collagenase and DNase, then filtered, enriched over Ficoll and cryopreserved. Populations were sorted on a FACSAria II to just over 97% purity, and the cell pellets were frozen for TCR sequencing without being cultured. For this clone: Its antigen specificity is not known. Base qualities are not provided; no much larger clone lies one nucleotide away.

V and J are truncated by 5 bases and 7 bases respectively, leaving an intervening sequence of 14 bases. Sequences SGHAT (CDR1) and FQDESV (CDR2) are obtained from the germline V gene (reference sequence). The CDR3, from cysteine to phenylalanine, totals 14 residues. Just the 42-base CDR3 DNA is kept, in frame starting at base 1. For each subset, genomic DNA was extracted from 10,000 to 100,000 sorted cells using the DNeasy Blood and Tissue Kit. TCRbeta V-J or V-D-J regions were sequenced and mapped by the immunoSEQ service, with coverage above 10x per sample. The study's own analysis went as follows. Only productive rearrangements exported from the immunoSEQ Analyzer platform were analyzed, with clonality assessed on the 500 most abundant clones. Repertoire overlap between populations was quantified with the Morisita-Horn similarity index and the Jaccard index. In about six cancer patients, Morisita-Horn similarity was measured between the TCR repertoires of CD8 T-cell subsets. Sourced from immuneACCESS, this table was stored by TCRdb with only in-frame sequences that have V and J called. A share of the clones is absent; for the studies checked, an unresolved V gene accounts for under half, and the remainder has no known explanation. V, J and clone size reflect that table, while D and trimming were determined from the DNA. In this sample the table shows hundreds of clones, around 41% of which occur a single time. The top ten hold 35% to 50% of the sample.

The TCR sequence derives from a human donor with melanoma. The rearrangement combines TRBV11-1 with TRBJ1-4; no D gene is confidently identified. The sequencing sample was made of CD39- CD103+ CD8+ T cells sorted from the tumor. The cell subset or site label on this specimen signifies: CD103+CD39- single-positive CD45RA- CD8 T cells. DNA sequence: TGTGCCAGCAGCCCTTTTCGGGGATCTGAAAAACTGTTTTTT. Its coded protein is CASSPFRGSEKLFF.